A single sample gave rise to the 21 T cell receptor beta chains below, sequenced in a study of T cell responses to AZD1222 COVID-19 vaccine. Generated by immunoSEQ multiplex PCR, the TCRdb table keeps only in-frame clones and is missing some. The data show over 65,000 clones, around nine tenths seen once. The sample here was peripheral blood, taken 28 days after the second AZD1222 dose. Receptors were obtained from an adult who received the AZD1222 COVID-19 vaccine.

The chain couples TRBV12-5 to TRBJ1-5, with D possibly matching TRBD1 (6 bases). This CDR3 has 13 amino acids. Germline V gene sequence: CDR1 LGHNT, CDR2 FRNRAP. V was trimmed by 1 base and J by 7 bases, leaving 8 bases between them. The CDR3 reads CASGLAGVQPQHF. The CDR3 coding sequence is TGTGCTAGTGGTTTGGCAGGGGTCCAGCCCCAGCATTTT.

The rearrangement links TRBV5-4 to TRBJ1-6; D unresolved. This CDR3 has 16 residues. V lost 4 bases to trimming and J lost 1 base, with 12 bases between them. CDR1 and CDR2 from the germline V gene are SGHNT and YYREEE (reference sequence). The DNA for the CDR3 is TGTGCCAGCAGCCCGCGGGAGCGGTCCTATAATTCACCCCTCCACTTT. Translated, it gives CASSPRERSYNSPLHF.

CDR3 residues: CASSLLGDRHSGNTIYF. The CDR3 nucleotides read TGTGCCAGCAGCTTACTCGGGGACAGACACTCTGGAAACACCATATATTTT. The chain has TRBV13 and TRBJ1-3; TRBD1 agrees at 7 bases. CDR1 is PRHDT, CDR2 FYEKMQ, per germline (reference sequence). The V gene end was trimmed by 2 bases and the J gene end by 0 bases; junction bases not matched to a gene: 7. The CDR3 runs to 17 residues.

The J gene is TRBJ2-1, the V gene TRBV4-1; weak D call: TRBD2 (6 bases). Trimming cost V 0 bases and J 2 bases, with 14 bases left between them. The CDR3 has 17 amino acids. Germline CDR1 reads MGHRA; CDR2 reads YSYEKL. The CDR3 is CASSQEEGGSAYNEQFF. Here the CDR3 DNA reads TGCGCCAGCAGCCAAGAGGAGGGTGGCAGCGCCTACAATGAGCAGTTCTTC.

The chain employs TRBV11-2 and TRBJ1-3, with 7 nucleotides matching TRBD1. Unmatched junction bases numbered 11, after V lost 6 bases and J lost 3 bases. From germline, CDR1 is SGHAT and CDR2 FQNNGV. The CDR3 runs to 16 residues. Here the CDR3 DNA reads TGTGCCAGCAGGGGGGGGGACAGTCGTGATGGAAACACCATATATTTT. This encodes CASRGGDSRDGNTIYF.

J is TRBJ1-2 and V is TRBV3-1 (or the pseudogene TRBV3-2); D may be TRBD1 (6 bases). CDR3 length: 15 residues. CDR1 and CDR2 from the germline V gene are LGHDT and YNNKEL (reference sequence). Trimming shortened V by 1 base and J by 4 bases, and 13 bases separated the two germline ends. The CDR3 DNA is TGTGCCAGCAGCCAAGGGGCAGGGGTCTTCTATGGCTACACCTTC. It is translated as CASSQGAGVFYGYTF.

The genes are TRBV6-5 and TRBJ1-1, with D possibly matching TRBD1 (5 bases). V was cut by 9 bases and J by 0 bases, with 17 bases left in between. The CDR3 has 15 residues. CDR1 is MNHEY and CDR2 is SVGAGI in the germline V gene. The CDR3 DNA is TGTGCCAGTCCTTGGGGGAAAATTATGAACACTGAAGCTTTCTTT. This encodes CASPWGKIMNTEAFF.

This chain connects TRBV6-5 to TRBJ1-5; 7 bases line up with TRBD1. The V segment lost 6 bases and the J segment 2 bases; nucleotides outside the gene matches: 7. Germline V CDR1 and CDR2: MNHEY, SVGAGI. CDR3 length equals 15 residues. CDR3 DNA sequence: TGTGCCAGCAGCTCCGGACAGGAGGGCAATCAGCCCCAGCATTTT. This sequence encodes CASSSGQEGNQPQHF.

The rearrangement joins TRBV10-3 to TRBJ1-1; a weak D match, TRBD1 (5 bases). The CDR3 contains 14 residues. The germline CDR1 and CDR2 sequences are ENHRY and SYGVKD. V dropped 4 bases and J dropped 1 base, with 10 bases sitting between them. The CDR3 bases are TGTGCCATCAGTGTAACAGGAGAGAACACTGAAGCTTTCTTT. It encodes CAISVTGENTEAFF.

The rearrangement uses TRBV12-5 and TRBJ2-5; D gene unclear. This CDR3 comprises 11 residues. Germline values: CDR1 LGHNT, CDR2 FRNRAP. V was shortened by 1 base and J by 3 bases, with 0 bases between the two germline ends. In DNA form, the CDR3 reads TGTGCTAGTGGTTTGGAAGAGACCCAGTACTTC. Its protein product is CASGLEETQYF.

The chain employs TRBV12-1 and TRBJ2-7; the listed D gene, TRBD1, was not tested against the DNA. TRBV12-1 is assigned pseudogene status. The CDR3 spans 13 residues. CDR3 protein: CASIRLVFGQGGF. For the CDR3, the DNA is TGTGCCAGCATCCGCCTTGTCTTTGGGCAGGGGGGCTTC.

The V call is TRBV9, the J call TRBJ2-1, with D perhaps matching TRBD1 (5 bases). The germline V and J ends were trimmed by 4 bases and 8 bases, with 10 bases remaining between them. Germline loops: CDR1 SGDLS, CDR2 YYNGEE. The CDR3 extends over 12 amino acids. The CDR3 nucleotides read TGTGCCAGCAGCCGCAGGGTGGATGAGCAGTTCTTC. Residues: CASSRRVDEQFF.

V usage is TRBV19 and J usage is TRBJ2-5; possible D gene TRBD2, 7 bases. V was pared by 9 bases and J by 1 base, with 21 bases between. Germline-derived CDR1 and CDR2 are LNHDA and SQIVND (reference sequence). This CDR3 is built from 16 residues. As DNA, the CDR3 is TGTGCCAGCAAAGGGGGTGGCGGGGGCGGCCAAGAGACCCAGTACTTC. Protein product: CASKGGGGGGQETQYF. Filled out from reference TRBV19 and TRBJ2-5, the complete variable domain reads DGGITQSPKYLFRKEGQNVTLSCEQNLNHDAMYWYRQDPGQGLRLIYYSQIVNDFQKGDIAEGYSVSREKKESFPLTVTSAQKNPTAFYLCASKGGGGGGQETQYFGPGTRLLVL.

This sequence joins TRBV7-3 and TRBJ2-7; TRBD1 might be the D (5 bases). The germline V gene encodes CDR1 SGHTA and CDR2 FQGTGA. The CDR3 extends over 14 amino acids. Trimming took off 3 bases at V and 4 bases at J, with 13 bases between the two ends. The CDR3 here is CASSFQGPGYEQYF. The DNA of the CDR3 is TGTGCCAGCAGCTTTCAGGGCCCCGGTTACGAGCAGTACTTC.

V is TRBV9 and J is TRBJ2-5; tentatively, D is TRBD1 (6 bases). The CDR3 spans 16 residues. V lost 0 bases and J lost 5, with 17 bases in between. Germline V gene sequence: CDR1 SGDLS, CDR2 YYNGEE. The CDR3 DNA is TGTGCCAGCAGCGTAGACGTGGCAGGGCAGGGGGAGACCCAGTACTTC. Translation: CASSVDVAGQGETQYF.

The genes are TRBV21-1 and TRBJ1-1. TRBV21-1 is designated a pseudogene. The CDR3 spans 16 residues. CDR3 DNA: TGTGCCAGCAGCAAGGTGAGGAGATGGATGAACACTGAAGCTTTCTTT. Residues: CASSKVRRWMNTEAFF.

This sequence joins TRBV7-8 and TRBJ1-5; tentatively, D is TRBD1 (6 bases). The CDR3 is made up of 15 amino acids. V was cut by 8 bases and J by 5 bases, with 19 bases left in between. Germline CDR1 reads SGHVS; CDR2 reads FQNEAQ. The CDR3 region has the DNA TGTGCCAGCCGCTCGGGGGCAGGGAAAGATCAGCCCCAGCATTTT. Translation: CASRSGAGKDQPQHF.

This rearrangement joins TRBV4-3 to TRBJ1-2, with 8 bases lining up with TRBD1. Germline V gene sequence: CDR1 LGHNA, CDR2 YSLEER. The length of the CDR3 is 16 residues. V lost 1 base and J lost 6; bases outside the gene matches: 10. As DNA, the CDR3 is TGCGCCAGCAGCCAAGTGGGGCTTCAGGGGGCGGATGGCTACACCTTC. It translates to CASSQVGLQGADGYTF.

The chain has TRBV7-3 and TRBJ2-5; a possible D gene is TRBD2 (6 bases). Germline CDR1 is SGHTA and CDR2 is FQGTGA. The V end was cut by 4 bases, the J end by 4 bases, with 16 bases between. The CDR3 totals 15 residues. The CDR3 coding sequence is TGTGCCAGCAGCTCTGGGCGGGGTTTAGGAGAGACCCAGTACTTC. It encodes CASSSGRGLGETQYF.

V usage is TRBV4-3 and J usage is TRBJ1-5, with a tentative D call TRBD1 (6 bases). The CDR3 extends over 16 amino acids. Germline V lookup: CDR1 LGHNA, CDR2 YSLEER. With 0 bases removed from V and 5 bases from J, the gap between germline ends came to 14 bases. The CDR3 coding sequence is TGCGCCAGCAGCCAAGATTGGCAGGGGATGGATCAGCCCCAGCATTTT. Residues: CASSQDWQGMDQPQHF.

Comments on this clone: The same CDR3 can be traced to other DNA sequences in this sample. The CDR3 DNA reads TGTGCCAGCAGCCCGGGAGATACGCAGTATTTT. The encoded protein is CASSPGDTQYF. The V gene is TRBV6-2 or TRBV6-3, the J gene TRBJ2-3; D unclear. The CDR3 extends over 11 amino acids. Germline V gene sequence: CDR1 MNHEY, CDR2 SVGEGT. Trimming cost V 6 bases and J 5 bases, with 6 bases left between them.